This T cell receptor beta chain comes out of a study of cytomegalovirus exposure and HLA in healthy donors (dated by TCRdb to about 2017). In terms of the full investigation: An earlier analysis of roughly 570 of the donors reported 276 Gb of sequence data and some 110 million unique TCR beta sequences obtained from roughly 170 million T cells. Rather than drawing on any new phenotypic data, the later analysis identified candidate immune exposures from TCR beta sequences and the way those sequences occurred across donors. A later analysis re-analyzed previously published TCR beta repertoires from roughly 630 donors and added high-resolution HLA genotyping to study TCR occurrence patterns. The number of donors typed differed by locus, with 629-630 for A, B, C, DRB1 and DQB1, roughly 520 for DQA1, approximately 570 for DPA1, and approximately 470 for DPB1. Among roughly 370 genotyped donors of the cohort, an average of about 240,000 unique TCR beta nucleotide sequences were sequenced per donor, approximately 20% of them non-productive. Among the roughly 390 genotyped donors, around 79% belonged to the genetic ancestry cluster associated with self-reported Caucasian donors. Several DR-DQ haplotypes were treated as single units for association and clustering because of strong linkage in the cohort. The study was designed to test whether signatures of past pathogen exposure could be identified by cataloging public T cell receptors. All discovery cohort repertoires had been generated on a single sequencing platform. In a later genetic analysis, genome-wide SNP genotypes for about three fifths of the roughly 670 donors were used, and that subset was treated as a discovery cohort. HLA typing covered class I and class II loci at four-digit resolution. To decide whether each TCR beta V gene segment behaved as functional or pseudogenic, an earlier analysis of approximately 600 of the donors relied on high-throughput TCR beta sequencing. In addition to the first cohort of around 670 subjects, a separate validation cohort of 120 different subjects was used. Around 320 gigabases of sequencing data and approximately 85 million unique TCR sequences were included in an early release covering roughly 700 HLA-typed donors. Alongside the repertoire data, information on donor age, sex, ethnicity and CMV serostatus was compiled. The study profiled the T cell repertoires of 500 to 800 subjects by immunosequencing and related them to cytomegalovirus serostatus. The study combined high-throughput TCR immunosequencing, statistical association of individual TCRs with disease status, and machine learning to predict cytomegalovirus infection status. The paper as a whole reports these results and caveats: In a later analysis, 16,951 TCR beta sequences were associated with specific HLA alleles at a false discovery rate of 0.05. In a later genetic analysis, fewer N-insertions in productive TCRs were reported among donors in an Asian-associated ancestry cluster than the roughly 640-donor mean. Cytomegalovirus status was reported to be diagnosed by the classifier with high specificity and sensitivity in both the original and validation cohorts. Most TCR sequences were observed very rarely across donors, whereas some public TCRs were present in many individuals. According to a later analysis, TCR association rates differed among HLA loci, with DRB1 alleles showing the most associated TCRs and HLA-C alleles showing the fewest. An earlier analysis of 587 of the donors showed that most TCR beta V segments appeared in productive rearrangements either about 90% or about 30% of the time, which broadly matched IMGT annotations. The authors suggested that the approach could potentially be generalized to other disease states and immunological phenotypes. HLA typing was unavailable for some donors at each locus, so association tests used only the typed subset. In vitro tests confirmed that a few of the cytomegalovirus-associated TCR beta chains recognize cytomegalovirus antigens. In a later analysis, several top co-occurrence clusters were reported to appear linked to parvovirus B19, influenza, CMV and Epstein-Barr virus. Immune exposure information for the cohort was limited to CMV serostatus. A later analysis found that most CMV-associated TCR beta chains appeared HLA-restricted, with HLA associations seemingly driven largely by CMV exposure. In a later analysis, HLA-associated TCR beta chains were found to be more clonally expanded and to have lower generation probabilities than equally common non-associated chains. Correlated functional status among segregating V segments might be attributable to linkage disequilibrium, but an unknown experimental factor could not be ruled out. A further reported finding was that TCR beta sequences accurately predicted the HLA-A and HLA-B alleles for most subjects in the first cohort. Because counts were too low, 15 to 20 rarely observed V segments, including chromosome 9 orphons, were excluded from the earlier analysis of a few hundred of the donors. Because the 87-base-pair reads could not distinguish some IMGT-functional V segments, including TRBV6-2 and TRBV6-3, those segments were excluded. Only TCR beta chains were sequenced in this cohort, and the absence of alpha or paired-chain data limited detectable features. The sequencing pipeline was judged likely to have produced a cluster of highly shared sequence variants as a technical artifact. The presence/absence analyses assumed that sequencing depth was roughly uniform across donors, and that assumption may not be true. A later genetic analysis associated a missense DCLRE1C variant with V-gene and J-gene trimming of TCR beta chains, and an independent cohort replicated the association. When HLA alleles, especially DR and DQ, strongly co-occurred, TCR associations were difficult to assign to individual alleles. A total of around 150 TCR beta chains were listed by the study as associated with cytomegalovirus.

V loses 3 bases of germline sequence and J loses 4 bases, and the interval between the two ends is 10 bases. The CDR3, cysteine through phenylalanine, is 14 amino acids long. CDR3 DNA is the only sequence kept; it has 42 bases, read in frame from the first base. From the germline V gene, CDR1 is KGHSH and CDR2 is LQKENI. The cohort consisted of 600 or so healthy bone marrow donors. Cohort members were all nominally healthy when sampled, although unrecorded immune exposures were likely present. The donor tested CMV seronegative, placing the donor among the 350 to 400 seronegative members of the cohort. A peripheral blood sample was provided by each donor, and peripheral blood mononuclear cells were used for TCR beta sequencing. The Qiagen DNeasy Blood Extraction Kit was used to extract genomic DNA from the blood cell samples. Library preparation was by the immunoSEQ multiplex PCR assay. For the multiplex PCR, a mixture combining 60 forward primers for TCR Vbeta segments and 13 reverse primers for TCR Jbeta segments was used. The CDR3 region of rearranged TCR beta genes was amplified from genomic DNA by a multiplex PCR assay. The amplified TCR beta libraries were sequenced on the Illumina HiSeq System as 87-base-pair reads. Processing in the source paper ran as follows. In a later analysis, tens of millions of unique TCR beta chains were counted across the roughly 670 repertoires, and approximately 11 million of these chains were shared by at least two donors. Raw reads were error-corrected and collapsed into unique sequences by a nearest-neighbor algorithm in which closely related sequences were merged to remove PCR and sequencing errors. To assign V, D and J gene segments, CDR3 sequences were aligned to IMGT reference sequences. For a sequence to be retained, a match of at least six nucleotides was required to both a V gene segment and a J gene segment. A rearrangement was called productive if the CDR3 had no stop codons and remained in frame with V and J, and every other rearrangement was called non-productive. Following IMGT convention, CDR3 was defined as the stretch from the second conserved V-encoded cysteine up to the conserved J-encoded phenylalanine. The earlier analysis of roughly 590 of the donors excluded sequences that lacked an unambiguous match to a single V gene segment. In an earlier analysis of more than 500 of the donors, a V segment was called functional when productive rearrangements were above 56.7%, and segregating when the standard deviation between donors exceeded 5%. A statistical classification framework was built to diagnose cytomegalovirus status from the catalog of TCR beta chain sequences. In a later analysis, TCR nucleotide sequences were compared against IMGT/GENE-DB human TR gene sequences so that V and J genes could be assigned. Using the TCRdist pipeline, a later analysis assigned CDR3 sequences along with most-parsimonious VDJ recombination scenarios. In a later analysis, each TCR beta chain was defined by its CDR3 amino acid sequence together with its V-gene family, and reads without a unique V-gene family were excluded. In a later analysis, several hundred highly shared, low-generation-probability nucleotide sequences were removed to address suspected cross-contamination and a sequencing artifact. In a later analysis, a clonal expansion index for each public chain was calculated from normalized within-repertoire ranks of inferred template counts. Generation probabilities in a later analysis came from a VDJ recombination model fitted to out-of-frame rearrangements, and those results were checked against IGoR. A later analysis scored TCR-TCR, TCR-HLA and TCR-CMV co-occurrence with hypergeometric tests, applying a repertoire-size bias correction to TCR pairs. A later analysis estimated false discovery rates by permuting HLA or CMV assignments 20 times. In a later analysis, co-occurring TCRs were grouped with DBSCAN, and TCRdist sequence similarity was added when clustering was performed within HLA-allele-positive subsets. For co-occurrence clustering, repertoires with fewer than 30,000 or more than 120,000 public chains were excluded, along with five repertoires with anomalous nucleotide sharing. TCRdb mirrors the immuneACCESS table, restricted to in-frame sequences. Some clones are absent from its copies; in checked studies, under half trace to an unresolved V gene, and the reason for the others is unknown. The D gene and trimming were derived from the DNA, and the V and J assignments and clone size from that table. This sample lists some 100,000 clones; 84% were detected once. The ten top clones hold roughly 1.2% of the sample.

Regarding this clone: Its antigen is not yet known. Base qualities are missing; no much larger clone stands one base away.

The clonotype comes from a woman between 18 and 29 years old in good health and CMV-seronegative. Sequenced sample: PBMCs. The rearranged segments are TRBV18 and TRBJ1-5; the D gene identity is not certain. The CDR3 loop reads CASSPSVRNQPQHF. The DNA sequence reads TGTGCCAGCTCACCGTCCGTCCGGAATCAGCCCCAGCATTTT.